This is a list of T cell receptor beta chains from one sample in a study of blood T cell dynamics during melanoma immunotherapy. Using immunoSEQ multiplex PCR, the repertoire was profiled, and TCRdb retains in-frame clones only, with some absent. This sample carries about 4,200 clones, 80% to 90% of them seen once, and the ten largest clones take 11% to 15%. The sequencing used blood, collected from a patient treated with checkpoint blockade. The receptors derive from a human donor with melanoma. Each CDR3 is given with its conserved first and last residue. A D gene is named only where the DNA matches it firmly. Rows may omit the clone size; those that give it use once, few, many or a size class.

D	V	J	size	DNA	CDR3
NA	TRBV4-3	TRBJ2-7	NA	TGCGCCAGCAGCCAAGATCTGGGCACCGCCTACGAGCAGTACTTC	CASSQDLGTAYEQYF
NA	TRBV30	TRBJ1-5	NA	TGTGCCTGGAGGGGGACTGCGGGCGGGCCCCAGCATTTT	CAWRGTAGGPQHF
TRBD1	TRBV6-1	TRBJ2-7	NA	TGTGCCAGCACGTGGGACAGATCCTACGAGCAGTACTTC	CASTWDRSYEQYF
NA	TRBV19	TRBJ2-5	NA	TGTGCCAGTAGTATGGGGGAAGCCTTGGGGACCCAGTACTTC	CASSMGEALGTQYF
TRBD1	TRBV11-1	TRBJ1-1	NA	TGTGCCAGCAGCCGACAGGGGGGAACTGAAGCTTTCTTT	CASSRQGGTEAFF
NA	TRBV5-6	TRBJ2-6	NA	TGTGCCAGCAGCTTGGGGGTTGGGGCCAACGTCCTGACTTTC	CASSLGVGANVLTF
NA	TRBV2	TRBJ1-6	NA	TGTGCCAGCAGTCTAAGGGCGGAACTTGGTTCACCCCTCCACTTT	CASSLRAELGSPLHF
NA	TRBV6-6	TRBJ1-1	NA	TGTGCCAGCAGCCAATACGGCGACAGGCAGAACACTGAAGCTTTCTTT	CASSQYGDRQNTEAFF
NA	TRBV5-1	TRBJ1-1	NA	TGCGCCAGCAGCTTGACAGGAATGAACACTGAAGCTTTCTTT	CASSLTGMNTEAFF
TRBD1	TRBV7-2	TRBJ1-1	NA	TGTGCCAGCAGCCCGCGACAGGGGGTGAACACTGAAGCTTTCTTT	CASSPRQGVNTEAFF
NA	TRBV6-1	TRBJ1-1	NA	TGTGCCAGCAGACCCGGACAGATTTTAACTGAAGCTTTCTTT	CASRPGQILTEAFF
TRBD1	TRBV7-3	TRBJ1-1	few	TGTGCCAGCAGCTCCCCGGACAGGGCGAACACTGAAGCTTTCTTT	CASSSPDRANTEAFF
NA	TRBV11-2	TRBJ1-4	NA	TGTGCCAGCAGCTTAGCACAGTATGGAAAACTGTTTTTT	CASSLAQYGKLFF
NA	TRBV7-6	TRBJ1-3	NA	TGTGCCAGCAGCCCATGGACCGGGGCCTCTGGAAACACCATATATTTT	CASSPWTGASGNTIYF
TRBD2	TRBV7-2	TRBJ2-7	NA	TGTGCCAGCAGCTCCATAGCGGGGGGTACCTACGAGCAGTACTTC	CASSSIAGGTYEQYF
TRBD1	TRBV4-3	TRBJ1-2	NA	TGCGCCAGCAGCCAAGAACGATCCGGGACAGGGGACGGCTACACCTTC	CASSQERSGTGDGYTF
NA	TRBV5-1	TRBJ1-4	NA	TGCGCCAGCAGGACGGATTATAATGAAAAACTGTTTTTT	CASRTDYNEKLFF
NA	TRBV11-2	TRBJ1-6	NA	TGTGCCAGCAGCTTACGGGTTCGGAATTCACCCCTCCACTTT	CASSLRVRNSPLHF
NA	TRBV9	TRBJ1-1	NA	TGTGCCAGCAGCTCCCGAGACGGCTCGGGACCTGAAGCTTTCTTT	CASSSRDGSGPEAFF
NA	TRBV29-1	TRBJ1-2	NA	TGCAGCGTTTCCAAAACGGGAGGCTACACCTTC	CSVSKTGGYTF
TRBD1	TRBV5-1	TRBJ1-1	NA	TGCGCCAGCAGCTTACAGGGGAGGGTGAACACTGAAGCTTTCTTT	CASSLQGRVNTEAFF
NA	TRBV5-1	TRBJ2-7	NA	TGCGCCAGCAGCCCACCGGCTGCGGCCGAATACGAGCAGTACTTC	CASSPPAAAEYEQYF
NA	TRBV30	TRBJ2-7	NA	TGTGCCTGGAGTACTAACAGCTACGAGCAGTACTTC	CAWSTNSYEQYF
NA	TRBV10-1	TRBJ1-2	few	TGCGCCAGCAGTCCGGGACCGCTGTCCTATGGCTACACCTTC	CASSPGPLSYGYTF